The 23 T cell receptor beta chains in this list originate from one sample, sequenced in a study of OX40 agonist ivuxolimab in advanced cancers. Data came from immunoSEQ multiplex PCR; TCRdb stores just in-frame clones and leaves some out. This table holds some 46,000 clones, around 92% found once. The source was CD4+ or CD8+ T cells sorted from blood, collected in a trial of the OX40 agonist ivuxolimab. These receptor sequences come from an adult with an advanced solid tumor such as melanoma, head and neck, liver or kidney cancer.

The chain has TRBV9 and TRBJ2-3; 9 bases match TRBD2. Germline V lookup: CDR1 SGDLS, CDR2 YYNGEE. J was trimmed by 4 bases and V by 0 bases; bases with no gene match: 3. The CDR3 has 15 amino acids. This chain's CDR3 is CASSVGGGAADTQYF. The CDR3 DNA is TGTGCCAGCAGCGTAGGCGGGGGGGCGGCAGATACGCAGTATTTT.

The chain uses TRBV9 and TRBJ2-7; the D is unclear. CDR3 length: 13 residues. V was pared by 0 bases and J by 7 bases, with 11 bases between. Per germline, CDR1 SGDLS and CDR2 YYNGEE. CDR3 loop: CASSVGVLGEQYF. CDR3 nucleotides: TGTGCCAGCAGCGTAGGGGTCCTCGGGGAGCAGTACTTC.

The V and J genes are TRBV6-5 and TRBJ2-7, with TRBD1 identical over 7 bases. Per germline, CDR1 MNHEY and CDR2 SVGAGI. V was pared by 6 bases and J by 1 base, with 6 bases of the junction left unmatched. The CDR3 has 14 amino acids. The CDR3 sequence: CASSPGTVSYEQYF. The CDR3 DNA reads TGTGCCAGCAGCCCCGGGACAGTATCCTACGAGCAGTACTTC.

This chain connects TRBV19 to TRBJ2-3, with TRBD2 matching 9 bases. Germline CDR1 LNHDA, CDR2 SQIVND (reference sequence). The junction had 20 bases not matched to a gene; V was cut back by 5 bases and J by 2 bases. This CDR3 is 20 amino acids long. The DNA for the CDR3 is TGTGCCAGTAGTCCTTCTACAAACCCCGTAGAGGGACTAGCCACAGATACGCAGTATTTT. Encoded protein: CASSPSTNPVEGLATDTQYF. Full variable domain (missing parts from reference TRBV19 and TRBJ2-3): DGGITQSPKYLFRKEGQNVTLSCEQNLNHDAMYWYRQDPGQGLRLIYYSQIVNDFQKGDIAEGYSVSREKKESFPLTVTSAQKNPTAFYLCASSPSTNPVEGLATDTQYFGPGTRLTVL.

The chain uses TRBV4-2 and TRBJ2-1; 13 bases align to TRBD2. With 6 bases clipped from V and 5 bases from J, the junction kept 13 bases outside the gene matches. The CDR3 has 18 amino acids. Germline-derived CDR1 and CDR2 are LGHNA and YNFKEQ. In nucleotides, the CDR3 is TGTGCCAGCAGTGAGGGAGGGGCCGGGACTAGCGGGAACAATGAGCAGTTCTTC. Translation: CASSEGGAGTSGNNEQFF.

About this clone: Other nucleotide sequences from this sample produce the same CDR3. This sequence joins TRBV15 and TRBJ1-1; 8 bases line up with TRBD1. Trimming cost V 0 bases and J 5 bases; bases outside gene matches: 5. From germline, CDR1 is LNHNV and CDR2 YYDKDF (reference sequence). The CDR3 extends over 15 amino acids. This CDR3 reads CATSRDQGAITEAFF. The CDR3 DNA sequence: TGTGCCACCAGCAGAGATCAGGGGGCGATAACTGAAGCTTTCTTT. Together with reference TRBV15 and TRBJ1-1, the CDR3 gives the full variable domain: DAMVIQNPRYQVTQFGKPVTLSCSQTLNHNVMYWYQQKSSQAPKLLFHYYDKDFNNEADTPDNFQSRRPNTSFCFLDIRSPGLGDTAMYLCATSRDQGAITEAFFGQGTRLTVV.

The chain links TRBV10-3 to TRBJ2-3, with D perhaps TRBD1 (5 bases). The CDR3 length is 13 residues. Germline V gives CDR1 ENHRY, CDR2 SYGVKD. V was clipped by 7 bases and J by 2 bases, with 10 bases between them. CDR3 amino acids: CAITSGFTDTQYF. As DNA, the CDR3 is TGTGCCATCACATCAGGGTTCACAGATACGCAGTATTTT.

The genes are TRBV4-1 and TRBJ2-2; D is possibly TRBD1 (5 bases). The CDR3 loop spans 14 amino acids. V was trimmed by 1 base and J by 6 bases, leaving 9 bases between them. Germline V gives CDR1 MGHRA, CDR2 YSYEKL. The chain's CDR3 is CASSQGQIAGELFF. CDR3 nucleotides: TGCGCCAGCAGCCAAGGACAGATAGCCGGGGAGCTGTTTTTT.

The chain combines TRBV7-9 with TRBJ2-7, with D possibly being TRBD2 (5 bases). The V end was cut by 2 bases, the J end by 1 base, with 9 bases between. The CDR3 loop spans 14 amino acids. Per germline, CDR1 SEHNR and CDR2 FQNEAQ (reference sequence). In DNA, the CDR3 is TGTGCCAGCAGCTTAACTAGTGAATCCTACGAGCAGTACTTC. Its protein product is CASSLTSESYEQYF.

The gene calls are TRBV13 and TRBJ1-1, with 7 bases lining up with TRBD1. The V and J ends lost 5 bases and 1 base, in that order; junction bases with no gene match: 4. Germline assignment: CDR1 PRHDT and CDR2 FYEKMQ (reference sequence). The CDR3 loop spans 14 amino acids. CDR3 DNA sequence: TGTGCCAGCAGCCAAGGGACAGCGAACACTGAAGCTTTCTTT. It yields the protein CASSQGTANTEAFF.

The rearrangement joins TRBV9 to TRBJ1-6; D possibly corresponds to TRBD1 (5 bases). Germline V lookup: CDR1 SGDLS, CDR2 YYNGEE. CDR3 length: 14 amino acids. Trimming took 2 bases from V and 5 from J, leaving 8 bases between them. CDR3 coding DNA: TGTGCCAGCAGCGTCAGGGTGAATAATTCACCCCTCCACTTT. Residues: CASSVRVNNSPLHF.

The rearrangement links TRBV7-9 to TRBJ1-2; TRBD1 might be the D (6 bases). Trimming stripped 0 bases from V and 4 bases from J, with 12 bases between. CDR3 length: 15 residues. Germline values: CDR1 SEHNR, CDR2 FQNEAQ (reference sequence). The CDR3 sequence: CASSLAPDRLYGYTF. CDR3 DNA: TGTGCCAGCAGCTTAGCACCGGACAGACTCTATGGCTACACCTTC.

This chain links TRBV7-8 with TRBJ1-1; 10 nucleotides align to TRBD1. With 6 bases clipped from V and 0 bases from J, the junction kept 7 bases outside the gene matches. Germline assignment: CDR1 SGHVS and CDR2 FQNEAQ. The CDR3 covers 16 residues. DNA of the CDR3: TGTGCCAGCAGTGCCTTGGGGACAGGGGTGAACACTGAAGCTTTCTTT. Its translation: CASSALGTGVNTEAFF.

The rearrangement links TRBV5-8 to TRBJ1-5, with a possible D match to TRBD1 (6 bases). V was shortened by 4 bases and J by 6 bases, with 17 bases between the two germline ends. CDR1 and CDR2 (germline): SGHTS, YDEGEE. The CDR3 runs to 15 residues. The CDR3 nucleotides are TGTGCCAGCAGCCCCGGCAGGGGAGGGGCTCAGCCCCAGCATTTT. Translation gives CASSPGRGGAQPQHF.

This chain connects TRBV4-3 to TRBJ2-7, with D perhaps TRBD1 (6 bases). CDR3 length equals 14 residues. In germline, CDR1 is LGHNA, CDR2 YSLEER. V lost 2 bases and J 2 bases, leaving 10 bases between the germline ends. In DNA, the CDR3 is TGCGCCAGCAGCCAAACGGACAGTACCTACGAGCAGTACTTC. Its protein product is CASSQTDSTYEQYF.

The genes are TRBV7-4 and TRBJ1-1, with 7 bases aligning to TRBD1. Germline V gene lookup returns CDR1 SGHVT and CDR2 SQSDAQ. CDR3 length: 15 residues. The trim removed 2 bases at V and 0 bases at J, leaving 3 bases unmatched. The DNA for the CDR3 is TGTGCCAGCAGCTTAACACAGGGGCTGAACACTGAAGCTTTCTTT. Protein product: CASSLTQGLNTEAFF.

The chain recombines TRBV9 with TRBJ1-5; perhaps TRBD1 as D (5 bases). This CDR3 has 16 amino acids. Germline CDR1 SGDLS, CDR2 YYNGEE. Between the trimmed V and J ends, which lost 4 bases and 9 bases, there was a span of 23 bases. The CDR3 nucleotides read TGTGCCAGCAGCTCAGGAGCGGGGCCTGGTGGTGGGCCCCAGCATTTT. Protein product: CASSSGAGPGGGPQHF. Using reference TRBV9 and TRBJ1-5 for the parts outside the CDR3, the full variable domain is DSGVTQTPKHLITATGQRVTLRCSPRSGDLSVYWYQQSLDQGLQFLIQYYNGEERAKGNILERFSAQQFPDLHSELNLSSLELGDSALYFCASSSGAGPGGGPQHFGDGTRLSIL.

The rearrangement uses TRBV7-9 and TRBJ1-2, with D hard to call. There are 15 residues in the CDR3. Germline V gene sequence: CDR1 SEHNR, CDR2 FQNEAQ (reference sequence). Trimming left V 2 bases short and J 5 bases short, with 15 bases between. As DNA, the CDR3 is TGTGCCAGCAGCTTAACCGGGTCAACGGGTTATGGCTACACCTTC. Its translation: CASSLTGSTGYGYTF.

CDR3 sequence reads: CASSSGVRGAFF. In DNA, the CDR3 is TGTGCCAGCAGCTCAGGGGTCAGGGGGGCTTTCTTT. This sequence joins TRBV9 and TRBJ1-1; TRBD1 matches 7 bases. Trimming removed 4 bases from V and 11 bases from J; junction bases left unmatched: 8. The CDR3 is made up of 12 amino acids. The V gene's germline CDR1 is SGDLS and CDR2 YYNGEE.

Here the CDR3 DNA reads TGTGCCAGTAGGCCGCGGACAGGGACCCATCAGCCCCAGCATTTT. This gives the protein CASRPRTGTHQPQHF. This sequence joins TRBV19 and TRBJ1-5; 8 nucleotides align to TRBD1. The CDR3 sequence is 15 residues long. The germline V gene has CDR1 LNHDA and CDR2 SQIVND (reference sequence). V gave up 6 bases and J gave up 5 bases; unmatched junction bases: 9.

The V and J genes are TRBV5-1 and TRBJ2-7, with 12 bases lining up with TRBD1. J gave up 7 bases and V 4 bases, and 6 bases lay outside the gene matches. The CDR3 covers 14 residues. Germline-derived CDR1 and CDR2 are SGHRS and YFSETQ. In DNA form, the CDR3 reads TGCGCCAGCAGCGGGGGACAGGGGGCGGGTGAGCAGTACTTC. This gives the protein CASSGGQGAGEQYF.

Here the CDR3 reads CASSTRQGAFYGYTF. The CDR3 DNA sequence: TGTGCCAGCAGCACCCGACAGGGGGCTTTCTATGGCTACACCTTC. The chain joins TRBV9 to TRBJ1-2; 10 bases fit TRBD1. The CDR3 consists of 15 residues. J was trimmed by 4 bases and V by 4 bases; bases with no gene match: 7. In germline, CDR1 is SGDLS, CDR2 YYNGEE.

The V call is TRBV5-5, the J call TRBJ1-4; D gene unclear. The CDR3 is 12 amino acids. Trimming pared 1 base from V and 14 bases from J, leaving 12 bases between. Germline lookup yields CDR1 SGHKS and CDR2 YYEKEE (reference sequence). CDR3: CASSLWDNGLFF. The CDR3 nucleotides read TGTGCCAGCAGCTTGTGGGATAATGGGCTGTTTTTT. Based on the CDR3 plus reference TRBV5-5 and TRBJ1-4, the full variable domain is DAGVTQSPTHLIKTRGQQVTLRCSPISGHKSVSWYQQVLGQGPQFIFQYYEKEERGRGNFPDRFSARQFPNYSSELNVNALLLGDSALYLCASSLWDNGLFFGSGTQLSVL.